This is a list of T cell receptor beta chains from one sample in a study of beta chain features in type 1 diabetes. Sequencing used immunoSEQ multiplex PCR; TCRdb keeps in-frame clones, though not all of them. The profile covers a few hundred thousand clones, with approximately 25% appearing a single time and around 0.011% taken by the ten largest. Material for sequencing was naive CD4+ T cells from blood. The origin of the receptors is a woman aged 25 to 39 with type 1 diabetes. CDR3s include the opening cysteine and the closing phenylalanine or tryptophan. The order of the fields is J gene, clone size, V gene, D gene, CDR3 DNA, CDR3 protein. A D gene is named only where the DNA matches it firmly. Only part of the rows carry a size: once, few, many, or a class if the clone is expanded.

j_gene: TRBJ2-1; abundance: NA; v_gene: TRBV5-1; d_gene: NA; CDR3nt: TGCGCCAGCAGCTTCGGTTCCGCGGACAATGAGCAGTTCTTC; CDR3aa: CASSFGSADNEQFF
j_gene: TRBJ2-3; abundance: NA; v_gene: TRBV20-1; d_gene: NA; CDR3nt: TGCAGTCGCCAGGGCACAGATACGCAGTATTTT; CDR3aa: CSRQGTDTQYF
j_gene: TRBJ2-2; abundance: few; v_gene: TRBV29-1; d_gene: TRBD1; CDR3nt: TGCAGCGCCGACAGGGGGAACACCGGGGAGCTGTTTTTT; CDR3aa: CSADRGNTGELFF
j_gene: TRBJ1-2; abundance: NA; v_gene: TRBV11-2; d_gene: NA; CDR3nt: TGTGCCAGCAGCTTAGTCCCCACAACCGTCTATGGCTACACCTTC; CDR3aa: CASSLVPTTVYGYTF
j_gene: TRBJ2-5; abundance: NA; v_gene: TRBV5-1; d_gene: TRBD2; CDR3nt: TGCGCCAGCAGCACCGGACTAGCGGGTTTCCAAGAGACCCAGTACTTC; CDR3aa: CASSTGLAGFQETQYF
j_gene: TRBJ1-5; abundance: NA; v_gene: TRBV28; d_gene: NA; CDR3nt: TGTGCCAGCAGTCAGAGTCGGGGTGGCCAGCCCCAGCATTTT; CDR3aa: CASSQSRGGQPQHF
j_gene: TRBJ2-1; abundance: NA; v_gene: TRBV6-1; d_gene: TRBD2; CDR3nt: TGTGCCAGCAGGAACGGACTAGCGCTTTTTAGTGAGCAGTTCTTC; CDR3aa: CASRNGLALFSEQFF
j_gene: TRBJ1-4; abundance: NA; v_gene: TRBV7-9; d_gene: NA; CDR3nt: TGTGCCAGCAGCCCTCGTGAGGGCCTGAATGAAAAACTGTTTTTT; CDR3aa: CASSPREGLNEKLFF
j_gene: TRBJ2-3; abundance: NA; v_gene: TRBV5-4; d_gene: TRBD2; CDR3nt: TGTGCCAGCAGCTTGACTAGCGGGTCACAGATAGGTACGCAGTATTTT; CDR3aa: CASSLTSGSQIGTQYF
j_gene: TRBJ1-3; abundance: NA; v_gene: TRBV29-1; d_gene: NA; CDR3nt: TGCAGCGTTGGGGGGGGCGCGCGAAACACCATATATTTT; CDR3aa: CSVGGGARNTIYF
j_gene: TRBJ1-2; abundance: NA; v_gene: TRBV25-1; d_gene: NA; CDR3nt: TGTGCCAGCAGTGAATTCCCGGGTATCTATGGCTACACCTTC; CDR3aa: CASSEFPGIYGYTF
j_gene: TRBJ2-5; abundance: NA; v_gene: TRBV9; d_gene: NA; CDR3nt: TGTGCCAGCAGCGTTTCAACCGGGACACAGGGATTTGAAGAGACCCAGTACTTC; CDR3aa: CASSVSTGTQGFEETQYF
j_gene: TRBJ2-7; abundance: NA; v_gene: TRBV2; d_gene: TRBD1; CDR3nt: TGTGCCAGCAGTGAGGACAGGGGAAGCCACGAGCAGTACTTC; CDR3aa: CASSEDRGSHEQYF
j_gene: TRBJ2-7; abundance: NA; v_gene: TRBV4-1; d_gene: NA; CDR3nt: TGCGCCAGCAGCCAGCAGGGCGGACAATGGGAGCAGTACTTC; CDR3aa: CASSQQGGQWEQYF
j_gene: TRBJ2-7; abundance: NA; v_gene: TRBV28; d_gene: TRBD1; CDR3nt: TGTGCCAGCACCTCGGGACAGGGGACCGAGCAGTACTTC; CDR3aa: CASTSGQGTEQYF
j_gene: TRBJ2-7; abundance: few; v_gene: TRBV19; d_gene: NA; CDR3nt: TGTGCCAGTAGTACCTTAACAGGCGAGCAGTACTTC; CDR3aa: CASSTLTGEQYF
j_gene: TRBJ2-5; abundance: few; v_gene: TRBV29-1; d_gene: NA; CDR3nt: TGCAGCGTTGCGTCAGAGACCCAGTACTTC; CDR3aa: CSVASETQYF
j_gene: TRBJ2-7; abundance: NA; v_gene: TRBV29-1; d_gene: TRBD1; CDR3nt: TGCAGCGTTGAAGATGGTGGGACAGGGAGGCGCTACGAGCAGTACTTC; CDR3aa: CSVEDGGTGRRYEQYF
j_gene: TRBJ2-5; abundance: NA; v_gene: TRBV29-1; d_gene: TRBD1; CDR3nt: TGCAGCGCTGGCTATCCGGGACAGGGTGTAGAGACCCAGTACTTC; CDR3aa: CSAGYPGQGVETQYF
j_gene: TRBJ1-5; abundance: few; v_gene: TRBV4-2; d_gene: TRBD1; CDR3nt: TGTGCCAGCAGCCAGAGGGACAGCCGATATAGCAATCAGCCCCAGCATTTT; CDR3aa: CASSQRDSRYSNQPQHF
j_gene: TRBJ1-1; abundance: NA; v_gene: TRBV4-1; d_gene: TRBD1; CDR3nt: TGCGCCAGCAGCCAACAGGGGGTCACTGAAGCTTTCTTT; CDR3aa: CASSQQGVTEAFF
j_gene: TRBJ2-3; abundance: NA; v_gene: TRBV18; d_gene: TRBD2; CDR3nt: TGTGCCAGCTCATGGACTAGCGGGGGTACAGATACGCAGTATTTT; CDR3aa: CASSWTSGGTDTQYF
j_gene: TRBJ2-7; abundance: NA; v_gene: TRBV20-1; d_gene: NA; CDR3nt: TGCAGTGCTAGAGGTCTTCACGAGCAGTACTTC; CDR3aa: CSARGLHEQYF
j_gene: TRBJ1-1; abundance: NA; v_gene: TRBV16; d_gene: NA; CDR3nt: TGTGCCAGCAGCCAATCTTCAGGGGCCGAGACTGAAGCTTTCTTT; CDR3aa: CASSQSSGAETEAFF
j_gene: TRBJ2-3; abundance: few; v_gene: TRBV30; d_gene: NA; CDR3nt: TGTGCCTGGATTAAAGCGGACCTGGATACGCAGTATTTT; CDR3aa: CAWIKADLDTQYF
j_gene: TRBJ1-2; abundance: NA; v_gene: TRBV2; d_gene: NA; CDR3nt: TGTGCCAGCAGGGGTCAACAGGGCCCGAGGGGCTACACCTTC; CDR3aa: CASRGQQGPRGYTF
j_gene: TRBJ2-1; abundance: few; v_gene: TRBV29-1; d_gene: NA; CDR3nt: TGCAGCGCATGGGCCAAGGACAATGAGCAGTTCTTC; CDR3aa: CSAWAKDNEQFF
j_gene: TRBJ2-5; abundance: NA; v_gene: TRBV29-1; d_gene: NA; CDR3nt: TGCAGCGGGACCCCAGGGGCCCGGTTCGGGGCCCAGTACTTC; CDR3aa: CSGTPGARFGAQYF
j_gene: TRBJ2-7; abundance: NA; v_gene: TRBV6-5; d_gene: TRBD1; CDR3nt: TGTGCCAGCAGCGGACAGGGGACCTCCTACGAGCAGTACTTC; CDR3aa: CASSGQGTSYEQYF
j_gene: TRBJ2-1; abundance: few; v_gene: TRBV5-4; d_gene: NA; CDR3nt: TGTGCCAGCAGCTTTTCGGGGGACGCGACTTACAATGAGCAGTTCTTC; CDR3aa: CASSFSGDATYNEQFF
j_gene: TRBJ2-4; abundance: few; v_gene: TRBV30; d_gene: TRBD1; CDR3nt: TGTGCCTGGGAGGACAGGAAAAACATTCAGTACTTC; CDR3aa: CAWEDRKNIQYF
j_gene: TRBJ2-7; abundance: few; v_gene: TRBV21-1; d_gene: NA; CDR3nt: TGTGCCAGCACCCATAGGAGGTGGACCTACGAGCAGTACTTC; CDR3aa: CASTHRRWTYEQYF
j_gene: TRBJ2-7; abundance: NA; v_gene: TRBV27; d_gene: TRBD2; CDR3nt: TGTGCCAGCAGTTGGCGGGAGACCCACGAGCAGTACTTC; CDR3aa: CASSWRETHEQYF
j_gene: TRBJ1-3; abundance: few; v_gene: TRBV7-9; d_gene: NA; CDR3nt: TGTGCCAGCAGCTCCCACTCTGGAAACACCATATATTTT; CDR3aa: CASSSHSGNTIYF
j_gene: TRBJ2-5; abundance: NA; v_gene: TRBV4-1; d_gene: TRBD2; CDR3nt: TGCGCCAGCAGCCAAAATCCTAGCGGGATTCAAGAGACCCAGTACTTC; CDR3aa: CASSQNPSGIQETQYF
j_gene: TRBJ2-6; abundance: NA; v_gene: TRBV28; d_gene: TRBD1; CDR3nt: TGTGCCAGCAGTTCGGGACAGGGGGCGCCCAACGTCCTGACTTTC; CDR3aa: CASSSGQGAPNVLTF
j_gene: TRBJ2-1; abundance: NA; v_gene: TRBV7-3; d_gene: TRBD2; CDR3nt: TGTGCCAGCAGCTCAGGACTAGCGGGAGGGAATGAGCAGTTCTTC; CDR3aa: CASSSGLAGGNEQFF
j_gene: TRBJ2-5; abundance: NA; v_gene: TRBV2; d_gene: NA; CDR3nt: TGTGCCAGCAGTGAAGTTCTAGGGAGAGGAGAGACCCAGTACTTC; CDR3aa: CASSEVLGRGETQYF
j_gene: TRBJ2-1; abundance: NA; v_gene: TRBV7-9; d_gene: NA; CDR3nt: TGTGCCAGCAGCTCTCTCAATGAGCAGTTCTTC; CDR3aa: CASSSLNEQFF
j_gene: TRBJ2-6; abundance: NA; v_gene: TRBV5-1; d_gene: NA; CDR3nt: TGCGCCAGCAGCACGGCGGGGGCGGGCTCTGGGGCCAACGTCCTGACTTTC; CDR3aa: CASSTAGAGSGANVLTF
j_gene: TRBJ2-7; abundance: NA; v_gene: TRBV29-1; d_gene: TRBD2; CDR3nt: TGCAGCGCCCAGGGACTAGCGGGAGCTACGCACGAGCAGTACTTC; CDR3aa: CSAQGLAGATHEQYF
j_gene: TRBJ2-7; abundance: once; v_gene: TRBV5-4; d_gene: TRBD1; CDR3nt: TGTGCCAGCAGCTCGGGACAGGCTCTATACGAGCAGTACTTC; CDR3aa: CASSSGQALYEQYF
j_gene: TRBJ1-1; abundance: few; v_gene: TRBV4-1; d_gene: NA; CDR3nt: TGCGCCAGCAGCCAAGTGGGGGGGACTGAAGCTTTCTTT; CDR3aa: CASSQVGGTEAFF
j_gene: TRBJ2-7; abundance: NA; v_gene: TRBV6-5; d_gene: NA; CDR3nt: TGTGCCAGCAGTTACGACTCTACGGACTACGAGCAGTACTTC; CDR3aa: CASSYDSTDYEQYF
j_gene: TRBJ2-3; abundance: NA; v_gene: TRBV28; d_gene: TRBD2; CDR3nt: TGTGCCAGCATCGGGACTAGCGGGAGTATGGGGAGCACAGATACGCAGTATTTT; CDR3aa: CASIGTSGSMGSTDTQYF
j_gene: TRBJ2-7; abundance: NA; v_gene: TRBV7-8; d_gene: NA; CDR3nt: TGTGCCAGCAGCTTAAGGTTGACAGTTGGGAACGAGCAGTACTTC; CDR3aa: CASSLRLTVGNEQYF
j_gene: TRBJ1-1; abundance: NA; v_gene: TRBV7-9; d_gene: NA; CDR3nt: TGTGCCAGCAGCTCCTTAAAGCTGAACACTGAAGCTTTCTTT; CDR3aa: CASSSLKLNTEAFF
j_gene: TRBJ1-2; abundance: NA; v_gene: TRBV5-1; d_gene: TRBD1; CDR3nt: TGCGCCAGCACCCGGGACAGGGACTATGGCTACACCTTC; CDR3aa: CASTRDRDYGYTF
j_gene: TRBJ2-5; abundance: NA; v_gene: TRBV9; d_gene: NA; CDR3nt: TGTGCCAGCAGCGTAGCTAGCCAAGAGACCCAGTACTTC; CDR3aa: CASSVASQETQYF
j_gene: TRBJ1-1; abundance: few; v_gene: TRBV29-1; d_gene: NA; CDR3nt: TGCAGCGTTGGACAGCCGAACACTGAAGCTTTCTTT; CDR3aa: CSVGQPNTEAFF
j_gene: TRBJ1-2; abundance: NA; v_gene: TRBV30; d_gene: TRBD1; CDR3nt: TGTGCCTGGAGTGTACGGAGTCACAGGGGCCGGGGCTATGGCTACACCTTC; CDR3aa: CAWSVRSHRGRGYGYTF
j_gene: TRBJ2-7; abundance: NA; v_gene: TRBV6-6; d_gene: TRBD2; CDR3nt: TGTGCCAGCACCGGCGGGACTAGCGGTTACGAGCAGTACTTC; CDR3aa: CASTGGTSGYEQYF
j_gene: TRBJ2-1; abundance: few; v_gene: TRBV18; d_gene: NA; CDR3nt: TGTGCCAGCTCACCCCCCTATCCGGGATCGGGAGATGAGCAGTTCTTC; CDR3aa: CASSPPYPGSGDEQFF
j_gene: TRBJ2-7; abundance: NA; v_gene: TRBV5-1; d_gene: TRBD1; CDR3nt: TGCGCCAGCAGCGTGGGACAGGACTACGAGCAGTACTTC; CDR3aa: CASSVGQDYEQYF
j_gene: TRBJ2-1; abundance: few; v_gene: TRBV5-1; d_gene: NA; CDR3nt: TGCGCCAGCAGCTTGGCCGGCAGGACCTACAATGAGCAGTTCTTC; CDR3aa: CASSLAGRTYNEQFF
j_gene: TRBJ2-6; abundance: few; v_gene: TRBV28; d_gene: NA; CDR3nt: TGTGCCAGCAGTTTTTTAGGGGATCCGGGGGCCAACGTCCTGACTTTC; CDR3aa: CASSFLGDPGANVLTF
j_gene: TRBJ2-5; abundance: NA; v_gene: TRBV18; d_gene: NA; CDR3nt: TGTGCCAGCTCACCAAACAGACAAGAGACCCAGTACTTC; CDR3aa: CASSPNRQETQYF
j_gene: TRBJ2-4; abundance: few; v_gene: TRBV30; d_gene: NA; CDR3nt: TGTGCCTGGAGTGTATCTGCCAAAAACATTCAGTACTTC; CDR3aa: CAWSVSAKNIQYF
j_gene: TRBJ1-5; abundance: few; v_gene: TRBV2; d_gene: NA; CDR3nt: TGTGCCAGCAGTGGGGGGGGTTCCAATCAGCCCCAGCATTTT; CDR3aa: CASSGGGSNQPQHF